A single sample is the source of the 17 T cell receptor beta chains below, sequenced in a study of blood T cell repertoires in COVID-19 (dated by TCRdb to between 2020 and 2021). To prepare the library, the immunoSEQ multiplex PCR assay was applied. TCRdb took over this immuneACCESS table, retaining in-frame rearrangements with V and J assigned. Such tables are incomplete; in checked studies, under half of the missing clones stem from an unresolved V gene, and the remainder is unexplained. This sample has some 83,000 clones in its table, and roughly 90% of those were observed once. The top ten clonotypes cover roughly 2% of the sample. Source material: peripheral blood. These receptor sequences come from a man aged 50 to 59 with acute or convalescent COVID-19.

The chain links TRBV7-3 to TRBJ2-1, with 11 bases fitting TRBD2. Germline assignment: CDR1 SGHTA and CDR2 FQGTGA. With V trimmed by 3 bases and J by 6 bases, 7 bases remained unmatched. The CDR3 loop spans 16 amino acids. CDR3 in amino acids: CASSFSGLAALNEQFF. The DNA of the CDR3 is TGTGCCAGCAGCTTTTCGGGACTAGCGGCACTCAATGAGCAGTTCTTC.

This clone was recorded once. The rearrangement uses TRBV24-1 and TRBJ2-5; 11 bases are shared with TRBD1. The V gene end was trimmed by 6 bases and the J gene end by 4 bases; junction bases not matched to a gene: 3. The CDR3 is 14 residues long. The germline gives CDR1 KGHDR, CDR2 SFDVKD. The CDR3 DNA is TGTGCCACCAGTCCCGGGACAGGGGGAGAGACCCAGTACTTC. It translates to CATSPGTGGETQYF.

The chain recombines TRBV7-6 with TRBJ2-2; 9 bases map to TRBD2. This CDR3 contains 16 residues. The trim removed 6 bases at V and 2 bases at J, leaving 7 bases unmatched. Germline V CDR1 and CDR2: SGHVS, FNYEAQ. DNA for the CDR3: TGTGCCAGCAGTTCGAGCGGGGGGTATAACACCGGGGAGCTGTTTTTT. Translated, it gives CASSSSGGYNTGELFF.

The rearrangement links TRBV5-5 to TRBJ2-3; 7 bases match TRBD2. From germline, CDR1 is SGHKS and CDR2 YYEKEE (reference sequence). This CDR3 has 15 amino acids. With V trimmed by 4 bases and J by 1 base, 6 bases remained unmatched. CDR3 sequence reads: CASSVLSGGTDTQYF. CDR3 DNA sequence: TGTGCCAGCAGCGTCTTAAGCGGGGGCACAGATACGCAGTATTTT.

The rearrangement links TRBV2 to TRBJ2-7, with 7 bases that match TRBD1. V lost 6 bases, J lost 1 base, and 9 bases stayed unmatched. Germline-derived CDR1 and CDR2 are SNHLY and FYNNEI. CDR3 length: 15 residues. CDR3 nucleotide sequence: TGTGCCAGCAGGTTCGAGTCAGGGGGTTCCTACGAGCAGTACTTC. Its translation is CASRFESGGSYEQYF.

This rearrangement joins TRBV5-4 to TRBJ1-2; D gene uncertain. V lost 4 bases and J lost 7, with 14 bases in between. This CDR3 has 13 amino acids. CDR1 is SGHNT and CDR2 is YYREEE in the germline V gene (reference sequence). CDR3 sequence (DNA): TGTGCCAGCAGCGAGGGCCTCTCGCGTGGCTACACCTTC. This translates into CASSEGLSRGYTF.

The genes are TRBV4-1 and TRBJ2-3; 7 bases map to TRBD1. Germline V CDR1 and CDR2: MGHRA, YSYEKL. J was trimmed by 0 bases and V by 5 bases; bases with no gene match: 8. The CDR3 consists of 16 residues. The CDR3 nucleotides read TGCGCCAGCAGCAGACAGGGCCTTTCTAGCACAGATACGCAGTATTTT. Protein: CASSRQGLSSTDTQYF.

The chain combines TRBV9 with TRBJ2-7, with 11 bases lining up with TRBD1. Germline V gene sequence: CDR1 SGDLS, CDR2 YYNGEE. The CDR3 is 16 residues long. J lost 2 bases, V lost 2 bases, and 6 bases had no gene match. The CDR3 DNA reads as TGTGCCAGCAGCGTCGGAGGGACAGGGGGGCCCTACGAGCAGTACTTC. Its translation: CASSVGGTGGPYEQYF.

This clone was detected only a few times. This chain links TRBV7-9 with TRBJ2-1; no clear D gene. This CDR3 spans 12 amino acids. The V end lost 7 bases, the J end lost 3 bases, and 7 bases lay between the germline ends. CDR1 is SEHNR and CDR2 is FQNEAQ in the germline V gene (reference sequence). Written as DNA, the CDR3 is TGTGCCAGCACCCCCAGCTACAATGAGCAGTTCTTC. This codes for CASTPSYNEQFF.

The J gene is TRBJ2-6, the V gene TRBV5-5; possibly TRBD2 for D (5 bases). This CDR3 has 14 amino acids. V was pared by 2 bases and J by 7 bases, with 10 bases between. CDR1 SGHKS and CDR2 YYEKEE come from the germline V gene (reference sequence). The CDR3 sequence: CASSFGKAANVLTF. CDR3 DNA sequence: TGTGCCAGCAGCTTCGGGAAGGCTGCCAACGTCCTGACTTTC.

This rearrangement joins TRBV6-2 or TRBV6-3 to TRBJ2-1; 13 bases match TRBD2. V shed 2 bases, J shed 4 bases, and the junction held 2 bases outside the gene matches. Germline V gene lookup returns CDR1 MNHEY and CDR2 SVGEGT. This CDR3 comprises 16 residues. This CDR3 reads CASSYGLAGEYNEQFF. The CDR3 coding sequence is TGTGCCAGCAGTTACGGACTAGCGGGGGAATACAATGAGCAGTTCTTC.

J is TRBJ1-5 and V is TRBV19; D remains unclear. Trimming removed 3 bases at V and 2 bases at J, with 8 bases between. The CDR3 is 14 residues long. Germline CDR1 LNHDA, CDR2 SQIVND (reference sequence). The CDR3 coding sequence is TGTGCCAGTAGTATGTCCACAGGCAATCAGCCCCAGCATTTT. Translated, it gives CASSMSTGNQPQHF.

The chain's CDR3 is CASSSGGTDYNSPLHF. CDR3 nucleotide sequence: TGCGCCAGCAGCTCAGGAGGAACGGACTATAATTCACCCCTCCACTTT. The chain joins TRBV5-1 to TRBJ1-6, with D unresolved. The V end lost 3 bases, the J end lost 3 bases, and 13 bases lay between the germline ends. This CDR3 has 16 residues. CDR1 SGHRS and CDR2 YFSETQ come from the germline V gene.

This chain joins TRBV5-1 and TRBJ2-2; 11 nucleotides agree with TRBD1. Per germline, CDR1 SGHRS and CDR2 YFSETQ. V shed 4 bases, J shed 6 bases, and the junction held 5 bases outside the gene matches. This CDR3 is built from 15 residues. The CDR3: CASSLDRGHAGELFF. The CDR3, as DNA: TGCGCCAGCAGCCTGGACAGGGGGCACGCCGGGGAGCTGTTTTTT.

In DNA form, the CDR3 reads TGTGCCAGCAGTTACGTGAGGACAGACGGCTACACCTTC. It specifies CASSYVRTDGYTF. J is TRBJ1-2 and V is TRBV6-6; D might be TRBD1 (6 bases). The CDR3 consists of 13 residues. Germline V gives CDR1 MNHNY, CDR2 SVGAGI (reference sequence). V lost 2 bases, J lost 8 bases, and 12 bases lay in between.

The V gene is TRBV7-3, the J gene TRBJ2-5; D may be TRBD1 (6 bases). Trimming removed 5 bases from V and 4 bases from J, with 11 bases in between. The CDR3 extends over 13 amino acids. CDR1 is SGHTA and CDR2 is FQGTGA in the germline V gene. DNA for the CDR3: TGTGCCAGCAGCGTTGGACAGTCAGAGACCCAGTACTTC. Amino acids: CASSVGQSETQYF.

This rearrangement joins TRBV18 to TRBJ2-7, with TRBD1 matching 7 bases. Germline CDR1 and CDR2: KGHSH and LQKENI. V trimming: 5 bases; J trimming: 0 bases; junction bases outside the gene matches: 10. This CDR3 is 16 amino acids long. In DNA, the CDR3 is TGTGCCAGCTCAACTCTCCCCGGGACAGCCTCCTACGAGCAGTACTTC. Translating gives CASSTLPGTASYEQYF.